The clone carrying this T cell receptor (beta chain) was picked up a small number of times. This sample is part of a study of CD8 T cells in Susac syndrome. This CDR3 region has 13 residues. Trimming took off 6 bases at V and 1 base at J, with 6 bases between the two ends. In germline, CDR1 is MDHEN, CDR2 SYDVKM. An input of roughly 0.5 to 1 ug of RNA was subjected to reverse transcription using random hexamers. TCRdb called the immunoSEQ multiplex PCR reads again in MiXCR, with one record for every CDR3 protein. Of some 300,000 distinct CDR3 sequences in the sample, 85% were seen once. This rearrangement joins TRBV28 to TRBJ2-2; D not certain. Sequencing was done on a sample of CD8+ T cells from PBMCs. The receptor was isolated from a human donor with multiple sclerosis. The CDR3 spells CASSPGNTGELFF. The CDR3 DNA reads TGTGCCAGCAGCCCAGGGAACACCGGGGAGCTGTTTTTT.